This T cell receptor (beta chain) was profiled in a study of beta chain features in type 1 diabetes. As for the study in general: The study found patients and healthy donors alike in age, gender and cell yields.

Study results and caveats: All four CD4+ subsets of Type 1 diabetes patients contained TCRB CDR3s that were moderately but significantly shorter.

CDR3 size: 17 residues. The V and J ends lost 3 bases and 4 bases, in that order; junction bases with no gene match: 9. Germline V CDR1 and CDR2: MDHEN, SYDVKM. Remarks on this clone: The antigen is not known.

The authors took one heparinised blood draw, averaging roughly 120 mL, from each donor. A CD45RO/CCR7/CD25/CD127/CD95/CD27 panel sorted naive, central memory, regulatory and stem cell-like memory CD4+ cells. The authors reverse transcribed all of the isolated RNA, so sequencing captured expressed TCRB transcripts. Method: immunoSEQ multiplex PCR; TCRdb's copy keeps in-frame clones and lacks some. The table shows 100,000 to 150,000 clones, with 15% to 20% occurring only once. The TCR originated in a man in his late teens or twenties with type 1 diabetes. The chain is built from TRBV28 and TRBJ2-1; 10 positions match TRBD1. The sequencing input was central memory CD4+ T cells from blood. The CDR3 spells CASSLYRDRGSYNEQFF. The CDR3 DNA follows: TGTGCCAGCAGTTTGTACCGGGACAGGGGCTCTTACAATGAGCAGTTCTTC.